The 32 T cell receptor beta chains listed next were all sequenced from one sample in a study of T-cell reconstitution after alpha-beta-depleted transplantation in children. Unique molecular identifiers were used in preparing the TCRbeta library. TCRdb called the PCR reads again in MiXCR, with one record for every CDR3 protein. This table holds hundreds of thousands of distinct CDR3 sequences, roughly 15% found once. The material sequenced was PBMCs from the stem cell graft donor, taken from the stem cell graft. The receptors shown here come from a human donor who donated a stem cell graft to a child with acute myeloid leukemia.

The chain has TRBV7-8 and TRBJ2-5; no definite D call. Germline values: CDR1 SGHVS, CDR2 FQNEAQ. The CDR3 contains 14 residues. The V gene lost 2 bases and the J gene lost 1 base, with 8 bases spanning the gap. DNA of the CDR3: TGTGCCAGCAGCTTAAAGAGGACCCAAGAGACCCAGTACTTC. This codes for CASSLKRTQETQYF.

The sample holds a few counts of this clonotype. V is TRBV6-1 and J is TRBJ2-5, with unresolved D. CDR1 MNHNS and CDR2 SASEGT come from the germline V gene. With 1 base removed from V and 8 bases from J, the gap between germline ends came to 8 bases. CDR3 length equals 12 residues. This CDR3 is CASSEGAGTQYF. The CDR3, as DNA: TGTGCCAGCAGTGAAGGGGCCGGCACCCAGTACTTC.

This rearrangement joins TRBV20-1 to TRBJ1-6; TRBD1 might be the D (6 bases). The CDR3 has 17 amino acids. Trimming stripped 3 bases from V and 2 bases from J, with 17 bases between. Per germline, CDR1 DFQATT and CDR2 SNEGSKA (reference sequence). The CDR3 DNA sequence: TGCAGTGCTAGTGGGGCCAGGGGAACGACCTATAATTCACCCCTCCACTTT. This codes for CSASGARGTTYNSPLHF.

The sample holds many counts of this clonotype. The CDR3 region is CASSLNGGRGNTEAFF. The CDR3 bases are TGTGCCAGCAGCTTGAATGGGGGAAGGGGGAACACTGAAGCTTTCTTT. This chain links TRBV5-6 with TRBJ1-1, with D possibly matching TRBD1 (5 bases). The CDR3 has 16 amino acids. V dropped 1 base and J dropped 1 base, with 14 bases sitting between them. CDR1 is SGHDT, CDR2 YYEEEE, per germline.

Ten or more counts support this clonotype. The genes are TRBV20-1 and TRBJ1-1; 9 nucleotides match TRBD1. Germline CDR1 and CDR2: DFQATT and SNEGSKA (reference sequence). The CDR3 covers 13 residues. Losses at the gene ends were 6 bases for V and 6 bases for J; bases not matched to a gene: 8. The CDR3 nucleotides are TGCAGTGCGCTACAACAGGGGGCCCCTGAAGCTTTCTTT. Protein sequence: CSALQQGAPEAFF.

This clonotype was observed at least ten times. A much more abundant neighbour one base away suggests this may be a read error. The genes are TRBV7-2 and TRBJ2-3; D is uncertain. This CDR3 contains 11 residues. Germline-derived CDR1 and CDR2 are SGHTA and FQGNSA. V was pared by 5 bases and J by 5 bases, with 5 bases between. In DNA, the CDR3 is TGTGCCAGCAGCATAGGAGATACGCAGTATTTT. This translates into CASSIGDTQYF. The full variable domain, in which reference TRBV7-2 and TRBJ2-3 provide the parts outside the CDR3, is GAGVSQSPSNKVTEKGKDVELRCDPISGHTALYWYRQSLGQGLEFLIYFQGNSAPDKSGLPSDRFSAERTGGSVSTLTIQRTQQEDSAVYLCASSIGDTQYFGPGTRLTVL.

This clonotype has ten or more counts. The chain links TRBV6-1 to TRBJ2-3, with D unclear. Trimming took off 7 bases at V and 7 bases at J, with 15 bases between the two ends. The CDR3 totals 13 residues. Germline CDR1 is MNHNS and CDR2 is SASEGT. This CDR3 is CASTPERKHTQYF. In DNA form, the CDR3 reads TGTGCCAGCACCCCGGAGAGGAAGCATACGCAGTATTTT.

The V and J genes are TRBV7-3 and TRBJ2-2, with TRBD2 matching 8 bases. Trimming removed 5 bases from V and 4 bases from J; junction bases left unmatched: 9. The CDR3 has 16 residues. Germline V gene lookup returns CDR1 SGHTA and CDR2 FQGTGA. CDR3 in amino acids: CASSRIGGGGTGELFF. DNA for the CDR3: TGTGCCAGCAGCCGAATCGGGGGGGGCGGCACCGGGGAGCTGTTTTTT.

The gene calls are TRBV7-9 and TRBJ2-1, with TRBD2 matching over 8 bases. J lost 9 bases, V lost 5 bases, and 12 bases had no gene match. This CDR3 comprises 15 residues. The germline V gene encodes CDR1 SEHNR and CDR2 FQNEAQ (reference sequence). The CDR3, as DNA: TGTGCCAGCAGCGTTCGGGGGGGGATAGGAGCTGAGCAGTTCTTC. As protein: CASSVRGGIGAEQFF.

This clonotype was picked up many times. The V call is TRBV12-3 or TRBV12-4, the J call TRBJ1-6; 9 bases map to TRBD1. The CDR3 loop spans 15 amino acids. The J segment lost 7 bases and the V segment lost 6 bases, leaving 7 bases of the junction unmatched. The CDR3, as DNA: TGTGCCAGCAGCTCCCAGGGACAGGGAAATTCACCCCTCCACTTT. Translated, it gives CASSSQGQGNSPLHF.

The rearrangement links TRBV12-3 or TRBV12-4 to TRBJ2-5; D not certain. Trimming left V 5 bases short and J 5 bases short, with 15 bases between. The CDR3 totals 14 residues. The CDR3 coding sequence is TGTGCCAGCAGTCACCGAATAGAGACCGAGACCCAGTACTTC. This gives the protein CASSHRIETETQYF.

This clonotype was counted between two and nine times. The chain employs TRBV20-1 and TRBJ1-1; 7 bases are a match to TRBD1. CDR3 length: 15 amino acids. Germline loops: CDR1 DFQATT, CDR2 SNEGSKA (reference sequence). The J segment lost 4 bases and the V segment lost 6 bases, leaving 14 bases of the junction unmatched. In nucleotides, the CDR3 is TGCAGTGCCAAGACGACAGGGAGTTTTTCCACTGAAGCTTTCTTT. Encoded protein: CSAKTTGSFSTEAFF.

This clonotype was detected ten times or more. The genes are TRBV20-1 and TRBJ2-3; 12 nucleotides agree with TRBD2. V lost 1 base and J lost 0; bases outside the gene matches: 2. Germline V lookup: CDR1 DFQATT, CDR2 SNEGSKA (reference sequence). The CDR3 runs to 16 residues. CDR3 nucleotide sequence: TGCAGTGCTAGAGGGGGGACTAGCGGGAGCACAGATACGCAGTATTTT. Its protein is CSARGGTSGSTDTQYF.

About this clonotype: Being one base from a much bigger clone, this may be a read error. The chain employs TRBV24-1 and TRBJ2-3; D gene ambiguous. Per germline, CDR1 KGHDR and CDR2 SFDVKD. The CDR3 length is 14 residues. The V end lost 3 bases, the J end lost 7 bases, and 13 bases lay between the germline ends. The CDR3 reads CATSDPLRSYTQYF. Here the CDR3 DNA reads TGTGCCACCAGTGATCCCCTGAGGTCATATACGCAGTATTTT.

This clonotype turned up a few times. The chain carries TRBV28 and TRBJ1-1, with TRBD1 as a possible D gene (6 bases). V shed 3 bases and J shed 1 base, with 15 bases lying between them. Germline V gene data show CDR1 as MDHEN and CDR2 as SYDVKM. This CDR3 region has 16 residues. CDR3 nucleotide sequence: TGTGCCAGCAGTTTTCACAGGGAGAGTAGGAACACTGAAGCTTTCTTT. Translation: CASSFHRESRNTEAFF.

On this clonotype itself: A single base separates this from a much larger clone, so it may be a read error. V gene TRBV12-3 or TRBV12-4 combines with J gene TRBJ2-7; D not certain. The CDR3 length is 13 residues. CDR3 in DNA: TGTGCCAGCAGTTCCGAGACTTTCTACGGGCAGTACTTC. Translated: CASSSETFYGQYF.

This clonotype appeared many times. The V call is TRBV20-1, the J call TRBJ1-1; 7 bases match TRBD1. The CDR3 totals 14 residues. Germline values: CDR1 DFQATT, CDR2 SNEGSKA (reference sequence). The ends lost 6 bases at V and 0 bases at J; junction bases unmatched: 7. The CDR3, as DNA: TGCAGTGCCAAGGCAGGGGGTCTGAACACTGAAGCTTTCTTT. Encoded protein: CSAKAGGLNTEAFF.

The genes are TRBV6-1 and TRBJ1-3, with D perhaps TRBD1 (6 bases). V dropped 3 bases and J dropped 0 bases, with 15 bases sitting between them. The CDR3 consists of 17 residues. Germline V gene lookup returns CDR1 MNHNS and CDR2 SASEGT. CDR3: CASSDYGQSISGNTIYF. CDR3 coding DNA: TGTGCCAGCAGTGATTACGGACAGTCCATCTCTGGAAACACCATATATTTT.

This chain uses TRBV13 with TRBJ2-4, with TRBD2 as a possible D gene (7 bases). Germline CDR1 reads PRHDT; CDR2 reads FYEKMQ (reference sequence). CDR3 length: 17 residues. Trimming took 5 bases from V and 6 from J, leaving 23 bases between them. CDR3 in DNA: TGTGCCAGCAGCCCCGCGGGTGGCGGGGGCCGGAGAAACATTCAGTACTTC. As protein: CASSPAGGGGRRNIQYF.

This clonotype came up a few times. The chain is built from TRBV6-2 or TRBV6-3 and TRBJ2-7; no clear D gene. This CDR3 spans 14 amino acids. CDR1 and CDR2 (germline): MNHEY, SVGEGT. The V and J ends lost 3 bases and 0 bases respectively, with 9 bases between them. The CDR3: CASSYTQPSYEQYF. DNA for the CDR3: TGTGCCAGCAGTTATACCCAGCCCTCCTACGAGCAGTACTTC.

This clonotype was recorded a few times. The chain is built from TRBV7-2 and TRBJ2-7; the match to TRBD1 covers 9 bases. Germline V gene sequence: CDR1 SGHTA, CDR2 FQGNSA. The CDR3 consists of 13 residues. J lost 7 bases, V lost 4 bases, and 5 bases had no gene match. CDR3 sequence (DNA): TGTGCCAGCAGCTGGCCCGGGACAGGGGAGCAGTACTTC. Translation gives CASSWPGTGEQYF.

The chain is built from TRBV6-5 and TRBJ2-2, with unresolved D. The V gene's germline CDR1 is MNHEY and CDR2 SVGAGI. This CDR3 has 17 amino acids. The germline V and J ends were trimmed by 0 bases and 0 bases, with 11 bases remaining between them. CDR3 residues: CASSYSTDSANTGELFF. CDR3 DNA sequence: TGTGCCAGCAGTTACTCGACGGATTCAGCGAACACCGGGGAGCTGTTTTTT.

V usage is TRBV20-1 and J usage is TRBJ2-3; TRBD2 matches at 12 bases. The ends lost 1 base at V and 8 bases at J; junction bases unmatched: 7. The CDR3 is 15 residues long. The germline V gene encodes CDR1 DFQATT and CDR2 SNEGSKA (reference sequence). The CDR3 spells CSARGLAGDRGTQYF. CDR3 nucleotide sequence: TGCAGTGCTAGAGGACTAGCGGGGGATCGTGGTACGCAGTATTTT.

This clonotype was seen ten or more times. The chain couples TRBV29-1 to TRBJ2-1; possibly TRBD2 for D (5 bases). V gave up 5 bases and J gave up 7 bases, with 15 bases separating them. From germline, CDR1 is SQVTM and CDR2 ANQGSEA. The CDR3 extends over 13 amino acids. CDR3 in DNA: TGCAGCGTTAGAGCGGCGAACGAGAATGAGCAGTTCTTC. Its protein product is CSVRAANENEQFF.

The chain employs TRBV3-1 and TRBJ2-5; 7 bases agree with TRBD2. The germline V gene encodes CDR1 LGHDT and CDR2 YNNKEL (reference sequence). V was clipped by 4 bases and J by 6 bases; unmatched bases: 5. This CDR3 contains 13 residues. CDR3 nucleotide sequence: TGTGCCAGCAGCCTCGGGGGGATTCAGACCCAGTACTTC. Translating gives CASSLGGIQTQYF.

This clonotype showed up many times. The chain has TRBV29-1 and TRBJ1-2; TRBD1 matches 10 bases. Germline V gives CDR1 SQVTM, CDR2 ANQGSEA. J lost 3 bases, V lost 7 bases, and 5 bases had no gene match. The CDR3 extends over 13 amino acids. The CDR3 loop reads CSARGTGDYGYTF. CDR3 DNA: TGCAGCGCCCGGGGGACAGGGGACTATGGCTACACCTTC. Full variable domain (remainder filled in from reference TRBV29-1 and TRBJ1-2): SAVISQKPSRDICQRGTSLTIQCQVDSQVTMMFWYRQQPGQSLTLIATANQGSEATYESGFVIDKFPISRPNLTFSTLTVSNMSPEDSSIYLCSARGTGDYGYTFGSGTRLTVV.

This clonotype was counted a few times. The chain has TRBV12-3 or TRBV12-4 and TRBJ1-1, with D maybe TRBD1 (5 bases). CDR3 length equals 15 residues. The V gene lost 5 bases and the J gene lost 1 base, with 14 bases spanning the gap. CDR3 sequence (DNA): TGTGCCAGCAGTCCCACGATGCAGGGGAACACTGAAGCTTTCTTT. Its translation is CASSPTMQGNTEAFF.

This clonotype was seen ten or more times. The V call is TRBV5-4, the J call TRBJ1-2; 8 bases agree with TRBD1. This CDR3 comprises 15 residues. Looked up from germline, CDR1 is SGHNT and CDR2 is YYREEE (reference sequence). Germline trimming cut 4 bases from V and 4 bases from J; bases unmatched to any gene: 9. In DNA, the CDR3 is TGTGCCAGCAGCCTGGGGACAGGTTGGTCCTATGGCTACACCTTC. Translating it yields CASSLGTGWSYGYTF.

This clonotype appeared many times. The V gene is TRBV6-1, the J gene TRBJ1-4; D unresolved. The CDR3 runs to 15 residues. Germline loops: CDR1 MNHNS, CDR2 SASEGT. Trimming stripped 6 bases from V and 0 bases from J, with 11 bases between. CDR3 sequence: CASSGSASTNEKLFF. Written as DNA, the CDR3 is TGTGCCAGCAGCGGCAGCGCCTCAACTAATGAAAAACTGTTTTTT.

In this sample, this clonotype turned up many times. The chain has TRBV12-3 or TRBV12-4 and TRBJ2-3; 9 nucleotides agree with TRBD1. J was trimmed by 14 bases and V by 4 bases; bases with no gene match: 4. The CDR3 totals 11 residues. The CDR3 DNA reads as TGTGCCAGCAGTTCAACAGGGGGCGCGTATTTT. The encoded protein is CASSSTGGAYF.

This clonotype appeared once. The rearrangement links TRBV3-1 to TRBJ2-1, with 8 bases fitting TRBD2. Germline CDR1 LGHDT, CDR2 YNNKEL (reference sequence). The length of the CDR3 is 16 residues. Trimming at V came to 0 bases and at J to 5 bases, leaving 6 bases not matched to a gene. CDR3 protein: CASSQDSLAAHNEQFF. CDR3 bases: TGTGCCAGCAGCCAAGATTCACTAGCGGCCCACAATGAGCAGTTCTTC.

There are a few counts of this clonotype. V usage is TRBV7-9 and J usage is TRBJ1-5; a weak D match, TRBD1 (6 bases). The CDR3 runs 14 residues. V shed 4 bases and J shed 7 bases, with 14 bases lying between them. The V gene's germline CDR1 is SEHNR and CDR2 FQNEAQ (reference sequence). The CDR3 sequence is CASSSNREIQPQHF. The CDR3 DNA is TGTGCCAGCAGCTCCAACAGGGAGATCCAGCCCCAGCATTTT.